Presented here are 8 T cell receptor beta chains from one specimen sequenced in a study of CD8+CD57+ T cells in acquired aplastic anemia. Patients chosen for sequencing had CD8+CD57+ cells that had expanded, as shown by flow cytometry. Using genomic DNA as the template, TCR beta VDJ and CDR3 profiling was carried out. TCRdb reanalysed the reads using MiXCR and keeps one entry per CDR3 protein. Altogether some 150,000 distinct CDR3 sequences are present, 71% being singletons, with the ten largest covering around 45%. Sequencing used sorted CD4+, CD8+, or CD8+CD57+ T cells (not recorded which) from PBMCs. The receptors were gathered from a human donor with aplastic anemia.

This clonotype has at least ten counts. The V call is TRBV4-1, the J call TRBJ2-7, with 7 positions matching TRBD1. J gave up 1 base and V 4 bases, and 10 bases lay outside the gene matches. This CDR3 has 16 residues. CDR1 and CDR2 from the germline V gene are MGHRA and YSYEKL. This CDR3 is CASSPDPGQISYEQYF. Here the CDR3 DNA reads TGCGCCAGCAGCCCCGACCCGGGACAGATTTCCTACGAGCAGTACTTC.

The J gene is TRBJ2-7, the V gene TRBV7-2; a possible D gene is TRBD2 (5 bases). Trimming left V 4 bases short and J 7 bases short, with 14 bases between. The CDR3 contains 13 residues. Germline-derived CDR1 and CDR2 are SGHTA and FQGNSA. CDR3 in DNA: TGTGCCAGCAGCTGGGATCTTTCGGGAGAGCAGTACTTC. This gives the protein CASSWDLSGEQYF.

The genes are TRBV19 and TRBJ1-3, with 7 bases that match TRBD1. Germline trimming cut 6 bases from V and 0 bases from J; bases unmatched to any gene: 5. The CDR3 has 15 amino acids. From germline, CDR1 is LNHDA and CDR2 SQIVND (reference sequence). The CDR3 DNA sequence: TGTGCCAGTAGGACGACAGGGACCTCTGGAAACACCATATATTTT. Translating gives CASRTTGTSGNTIYF.

The CDR3 nucleotides read TGTGCCAGCAGCGTTGGGGACAGCCGAAACACCATATATTTT. This sequence encodes CASSVGDSRNTIYF. This rearrangement joins TRBV9 to TRBJ1-3; TRBD1 aligns across 7 bases. V was clipped by 2 bases and J by 5 bases; unmatched bases: 4. This CDR3 contains 14 residues. CDR1 SGDLS and CDR2 YYNGEE come from the germline V gene. The entire variable domain, with the rest obtained from reference TRBV9 and TRBJ1-3, is as follows: DSGVTQTPKHLITATGQRVTLRCSPRSGDLSVYWYQQSLDQGLQFLIQYYNGEERAKGNILERFSAQQFPDLHSELNLSSLELGDSALYFCASSVGDSRNTIYFGEGSWLTVV.

The V and J genes are TRBV9 and TRBJ2-5; D possibly corresponds to TRBD2 (5 bases). Trimming left V 4 bases short and J 1 base short, with 11 bases between. CDR1 and CDR2 (germline): SGDLS, YYNGEE. The CDR3 loop spans 14 amino acids. CDR3 loop: CASSPRLLQETQYF. CDR3 bases: TGTGCCAGCAGCCCGCGACTACTCCAAGAGACCCAGTACTTC.

Notes on this clonotype: Compared with germline, one end of the junction differs, possibly owing to a read error. CDR3 amino acids: CAISENTEAFF. The CDR3 DNA is TGTGCCATCAGTGAGAACACTGAAGCTTTCTTT. V gene TRBV2 combines with J gene TRBJ1-1; no clear D gene. CDR3 size: 11 residues. Germline CDR1 and CDR2: SNHLY and FYNNEI.

This clonotype was found a few times. The rearrangement joins TRBV19 to TRBJ2-7, with D possibly called TRBD1 or TRBD2 (7 bases each). The germline CDR1 and CDR2 sequences are LNHDA and SQIVND (reference sequence). The V gene lost 6 bases and the J gene lost 1 base, with 16 bases spanning the gap. This CDR3 is built from 15 residues. CDR3 amino acids: CASRERDSASYEQYF. The CDR3 DNA is TGTGCCAGTAGGGAGCGGGACAGTGCTTCCTACGAGCAGTACTTC.

The rearrangement links TRBV19 to TRBJ2-7; the match to TRBD2 covers 14 bases. V shed 3 bases and J 9 bases; nucleotides not matched to a gene: 10. This CDR3 is built from 16 residues. Germline CDR1 is LNHDA and CDR2 is SQIVND (reference sequence). The CDR3 region has the DNA TGTGCCAGTAGTATCGGGACTAGCGGGGGAGAACCACGGCAGTACTTC. Translation gives CASSIGTSGGEPRQYF.